Described below is a single TCR beta chain sequence and its context. Its recognized antigen is unknown. Relative to the germline gene, one junction end is altered; a read error may explain this. The sample originates from a study of blood T cell repertoires in COVID-19 (TCRdb year 2020). Background on the whole study: Samples from collaborators originated in the United States, Italy and Spain and spanned both the acute and convalescent phases of COVID-19. The samples were drawn from two sources: the first 160 participants of the ongoing ImmuneRACE study, and 1,200 or so subjects contributed by 6 global collaborators. A de-identified subject ID, COVID-19 status, age in years and sex were almost always included in the sample metadata. Where available, HLA class I and class II types were taken from metadata supplied by the sample provider and were not determined by assay-based typing. The prospective study material was composed of cDNA or gDNA derived from T cells, B-cell-depleted T cells, or PBMCs. Deeply sampled blood TCRbeta repertoires from subjects exposed to, actively infected with, or recovered from COVID-19 were included in the dataset. The repertoires were released in a freely available public database intended as a resource for research on the immune response to SARS-CoV-2. What the authors observed across the whole study: The quantity of clinical and demographic metadata differed by source and by participant and was supplied without curation.

The CDR3 covers 13 residues, taking in both the cysteine and the phenylalanine. CDR3 DNA only is kept here, 39 bases in frame from base 1. The germline V gene gives CDR1 as ENHRY and CDR2 as SYGVKD. Collaborating institutions collected whole blood in K2EDTA tubes following their own protocols. For TCRbeta analysis, collaborators shipped samples in one of three forms: frozen whole blood, isolated PBMCs, or DNA extracted from either of those sample types. TCRbeta CDR3 regions were amplified from genomic DNA by means of the immunoSEQ Assay, a bias-controlled multiplex PCR. Per the authors' processing: Within the assay, amplification of reference gene primers was used to estimate how many nucleated cells each sample contained. To quantify the absolute abundance of each unique TCRbeta CDR3 rearrangement, sequence reads were collapsed and filtered. For each sample, productive Simpson clonality was calculated as the square root of Simpson's diversity index over productive rearrangements. TCRdb provides this immuneACCESS table in a form limited to in-frame rearrangements. Some clones are lacking; in checked studies, under half of them reflect an unresolved V gene, and why the rest are absent is not known. D and trimming come from the DNA, and the V and J calls and clone size come from that table. The sample table holds some 220,000 clones, of which around 82% were seen once. The top ten constitute over 7% of the sample.

The chain couples TRBV10-3 to TRBJ2-1; the best D guess is TRBD2, with 6 bases matching. This TCR came from a woman in her 70s with acute or convalescent COVID-19. Specimen: peripheral blood. The nucleotide sequence reads TGTGCAATCACGGGGGTTGGGTACAATGAGCAGTTCTTC. Translated, it gives CAITGVGYNEQFF.